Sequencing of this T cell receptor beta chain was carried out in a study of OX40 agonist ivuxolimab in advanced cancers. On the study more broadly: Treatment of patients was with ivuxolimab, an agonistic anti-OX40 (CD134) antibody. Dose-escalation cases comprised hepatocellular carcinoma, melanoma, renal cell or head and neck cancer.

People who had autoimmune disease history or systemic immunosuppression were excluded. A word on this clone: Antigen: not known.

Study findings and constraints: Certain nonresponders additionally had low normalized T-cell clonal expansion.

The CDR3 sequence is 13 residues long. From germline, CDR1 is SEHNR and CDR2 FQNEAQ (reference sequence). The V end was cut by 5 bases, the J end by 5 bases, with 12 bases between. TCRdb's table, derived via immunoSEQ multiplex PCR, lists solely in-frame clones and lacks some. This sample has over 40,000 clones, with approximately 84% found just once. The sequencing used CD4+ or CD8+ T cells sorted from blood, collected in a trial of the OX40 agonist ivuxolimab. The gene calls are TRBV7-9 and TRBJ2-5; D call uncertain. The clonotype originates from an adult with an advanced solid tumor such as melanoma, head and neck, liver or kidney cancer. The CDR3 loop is CASSPLYEETQYF. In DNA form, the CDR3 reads TGTGCCAGCAGCCCGTTATACGAGGAGACCCAGTACTTC.